This T cell receptor beta chain was profiled in a study of technical replicates of blood from several donors. Repertoires were generated with immunoSEQ multiplex PCR, while TCRdb's copy carries only in-frame clones and drops some. This table has 75,000 to 95,000 clones, around 91% appearing once. The germline V and J ends were trimmed by 6 bases and 8 bases, with 10 bases remaining between them. The CDR3 loop spans 11 amino acids. Germline V gene lookup returns CDR1 MNHEY and CDR2 SVGAGI. V usage is TRBV6-5 and J usage is TRBJ1-2, with a tentative D call TRBD1 (5 bases). Sample: T cells isolated from PBMCs. The TCR sequence derives from a human donor in good health. The CDR3 spells CASSGGKGYTF. The CDR3 nucleotides are TGTGCCAGCAGCGGGGGGAAGGGCTACACCTTC.